This T cell receptor (beta chain) comes out of a study of T cells in Graves' hyperthyroidism and ophthalmopathy. The blood sample was taken at first hyperthyroidism diagnosis, before any ophthalmopathy symptoms. This clonotype was seen repeatedly, ten times or more. Germline V gene data show CDR1 as MNHEY and CDR2 as SVGAGI. The germline V and J ends were trimmed by 0 bases and 7 bases, with 9 bases remaining between them. The CDR3 is 13 residues long. RNA transcripts gave rise to amplified TCR beta CDR3 regions. TCR CDR3 underwent first-round RT-PCR with the HTBI primer set. TCRdb recomputed calls from the multiplex PCR reads with MiXCR, one row per CDR3 protein. The sample includes around 350,000 distinct CDR3 sequences, 17% seen only once; the top ten take around a third.

The receptor's source is a woman aged 25 to 39 with Graves' hyperthyroidism that later progressed to Graves' ophthalmopathy. Sequenced material: blood. V gene TRBV6-5 combines with J gene TRBJ1-2; D uncertain. CDR3 bases: TGTGCCAGCAGTTACTCGATCGGGGTTGGCTACACCTTC. Its protein is CASSYSIGVGYTF.